This entry features one T cell receptor (beta chain) sequence. This CDR3 has 16 amino acids. Trimming cost V 2 bases and J 0 bases; bases outside gene matches: 7. Looked up from germline, CDR1 is MNHNY and CDR2 is SVGAGI (reference sequence). Here immunoSEQ multiplex PCR was the method, and the copy in TCRdb shows in-frame clones only, minus some. The sample comprises about 2,200,000 clones, approximately 94% of which are singletons, and about 1.5% rests with the top ten. This record comes from a study of shared clonotypes between healthy human individuals. Terminally differentiated effector memory CD45RA+ cells were excluded by CCR7 positive selection of CD45RO-negative cells.

This chain links TRBV6-6 with TRBJ2-7; 7 nucleotides agree with TRBD2. This receptor was obtained from a man younger than 35 in good health. Some clones in this sample may be carry-over from other donors' samples. Sequenced sample: naive CD8+ T cells from PBMCs. CDR3 bases: TGTGCCAGCAGTTACCATCGGCGGGAGAACTCCTACGAGCAGTACTTC. Protein: CASSYHRRENSYEQYF.